The 25 T cell receptor beta chains below all came from one sample that was sequenced in a study of T cells in Graves' hyperthyroidism and ophthalmopathy. Authors of the study amplified TCR beta CDR3 regions from RNA transcripts. With the HTBI primer set, the TCR CDR3 went through a first round of RT-PCR. MiXCR, applied by TCRdb to the multiplex PCR reads, yields one record per CDR3 protein. The repertoire consists of over 700,000 distinct CDR3 sequences, with 35% to 45% occurring once and the leading ten covering approximately 10%. The sample consisted of blood. The receptors derive from a man aged 18-30 years with Graves' hyperthyroidism.

This sequence joins TRBV5-6 and TRBJ1-1; maybe TRBD1 (6 bases). Germline assignment: CDR1 SGHDT and CDR2 YYEEEE. The V gene lost 0 bases and the J gene lost 2 bases, with 14 bases spanning the gap. The CDR3 length is 16 residues. CDR3 sequence (DNA): TGTGCCAGCAGCTTGGGGTCCAGGGGTGGAAACACTGAAGCTTTCTTT. Protein product: CASSLGSRGGNTEAFF.

This clonotype was recorded a few times. The V and J genes are TRBV19 and TRBJ2-7, with no clear D. The length of the CDR3 is 16 residues. Trimming stripped 4 bases from V and 3 bases from J, with 19 bases between. Germline V gene data show CDR1 as LNHDA and CDR2 as SQIVND (reference sequence). CDR3 bases: TGTGCCAGTAGTACAAGACCCCACTCGGGCCGCTACGAGCAGTACTTC. This gives the protein CASSTRPHSGRYEQYF.

This chain links TRBV20-1 with TRBJ2-7, with 9 bases matching TRBD2. The CDR3 sequence is 16 residues long. The germline V gene encodes CDR1 DFQATT and CDR2 SNEGSKA (reference sequence). J was trimmed by 3 bases and V by 6 bases; bases with no gene match: 15. The CDR3: CSAGEGTSRSLYEQYF. The CDR3 region has the DNA TGCAGTGCGGGAGAGGGGACTAGCCGATCCCTCTACGAGCAGTACTTC.

Ten or more counts support this clonotype. The chain uses TRBV19 and TRBJ1-3; 7 bases agree with TRBD1. The CDR3 consists of 15 residues. V shed 5 bases, J shed 4 bases, and the junction held 8 bases outside the gene matches. Germline values: CDR1 LNHDA, CDR2 SQIVND (reference sequence). This chain's CDR3 is CASSPGGKVGNTIYF. In nucleotides, the CDR3 is TGTGCCAGTAGTCCAGGGGGGAAAGTCGGAAACACCATATATTTT.

The rearrangement joins TRBV5-1 to TRBJ2-2; 7 bases are shared with TRBD2. CDR3 size: 16 residues. Looked up from germline, CDR1 is SGHRS and CDR2 is YFSETQ. V gave up 0 bases and J gave up 1 base; unmatched junction bases: 3. This CDR3 reads CASSLEAGWNTGELFF. Here the CDR3 DNA reads TGCGCCAGCAGCTTGGAAGCGGGGTGGAACACCGGGGAGCTGTTTTTT.

This chain uses TRBV7-2 with TRBJ2-6; D call uncertain. Trimming took off 3 bases at V and 4 bases at J, with 10 bases between the two ends. CDR1 is SGHTA and CDR2 is FQGNSA in the germline V gene. The CDR3 loop spans 15 amino acids. CDR3 loop: CASSFLKTGANVLTF. CDR3 bases: TGTGCCAGCAGCTTCCTGAAGACCGGGGCCAACGTCCTGACTTTC.

This clonotype has just a few counts. The J gene is TRBJ1-4, the V gene TRBV2, with 9 bases identical to TRBD1. Germline V lookup: CDR1 SNHLY, CDR2 FYNNEI. With V trimmed by 3 bases and J by 4 bases, 6 bases remained unmatched. The CDR3 extends over 16 amino acids. As DNA, the CDR3 is TGTGCCAGCAGTGACTTAGACAGGGGGATTAATGAAAAACTGTTTTTT. Its protein product is CASSDLDRGINEKLFF.

The chain recombines TRBV12-3 or TRBV12-4 with TRBJ1-5, with TRBD1 matching over 8 bases. Germline trimming cut 6 bases from V and 3 bases from J; bases unmatched to any gene: 7. This CDR3 spans 15 amino acids. CDR3 region: CASRTGTGYNQPQHF. The DNA of the CDR3 is TGTGCCAGCAGAACCGGGACAGGCTACAATCAGCCCCAGCATTTT.

This clonotype appeared a few times. The chain links TRBV10-3 to TRBJ1-1; D not certain. Germline lookup yields CDR1 ENHRY and CDR2 SYGVKD. Trimming removed 7 bases at V and 0 bases at J, with 27 bases between. The CDR3 contains 19 residues. The CDR3 here is CAIIFSGKKTETLNTEAFF. In DNA, the CDR3 is TGTGCCATCATTTTTAGTGGGAAGAAAACTGAGACCCTGAACACTGAAGCTTTCTTT.

There are a few counts of this clonotype. This chain joins TRBV29-1 and TRBJ2-7, with 10 bases identical to TRBD1. Unmatched junction bases numbered 9, after V lost 0 bases and J lost 7 bases. Germline lookup yields CDR1 SQVTM and CDR2 ANQGSEA. The CDR3 runs 15 residues. Written as DNA, the CDR3 is TGCAGCGTTGAAGATCCCGGACAGGGGGGATGGGAGCAGTACTTC. Protein: CSVEDPGQGGWEQYF.

The chain combines TRBV11-2 with TRBJ2-1, with no clear D. Trimming shortened V by 3 bases and J by 5 bases, and 11 bases separated the two germline ends. This CDR3 spans 14 amino acids. Germline V lookup: CDR1 SGHAT, CDR2 FQNNGV. CDR3 protein: CASSFDLDDNEQFF. Here the CDR3 DNA reads TGTGCCAGCAGCTTTGACCTCGACGACAATGAGCAGTTCTTC.

Many counts were recorded for this clonotype. The V gene is TRBV7-2, the J gene TRBJ2-7; D is unresolved. The V end lost 5 bases, the J end lost 4 bases, and 15 bases lay between the germline ends. The CDR3 runs to 14 residues. Germline V gene lookup returns CDR1 SGHTA and CDR2 FQGNSA. This CDR3 is CASSQTGRVYEQYF. CDR3 nucleotides: TGTGCCAGCAGCCAAACGGGTAGGGTTTACGAGCAGTACTTC.

The gene calls are TRBV2 and TRBJ1-5; TRBD1 matches 8 bases. Germline trimming cut 8 bases from V and 7 bases from J; bases unmatched to any gene: 10. Germline V gene data show CDR1 as SNHLY and CDR2 as FYNNEI. The CDR3 runs to 14 residues. Here the CDR3 reads CASVAGGAMQPQHF. DNA of the CDR3: TGTGCCAGCGTCGCAGGGGGCGCGATGCAGCCCCAGCATTTT.

The rearrangement links TRBV7-9 to TRBJ2-5; D remains unclear. Looked up from germline, CDR1 is SEHNR and CDR2 is FQNEAQ (reference sequence). The CDR3 runs to 12 residues. V was pared by 5 bases and J by 5 bases, with 9 bases between. CDR3 amino acids: CASSPNPETQYF. In DNA form, the CDR3 reads TGTGCCAGCAGCCCGAACCCGGAGACCCAGTACTTC.

This clonotype was detected a few times. The chain couples TRBV4-1 to TRBJ1-5, with TRBD1 matching over 9 bases. Trimming took 3 bases from V and 5 from J; bases not matched to a gene: 8. This CDR3 contains 16 residues. Germline V gene lookup returns CDR1 MGHRA and CDR2 YSYEKL. The CDR3 loop reads CASSHKDRGRDQPQHF. The CDR3 DNA reads TGCGCCAGCAGCCACAAGGACAGGGGACGGGATCAGCCCCAGCATTTT.

The chain links TRBV20-1 to TRBJ2-7; D unresolved. The CDR3 length is 13 residues. The germline CDR1 and CDR2 sequences are DFQATT and SNEGSKA (reference sequence). V was pared by 6 bases and J by 5 bases, with 17 bases between. The CDR3 loop is CSARLAFTNEQYF. CDR3 bases: TGCAGTGCGCGACTGGCTTTTACCAACGAGCAGTACTTC.

This clonotype was seen a few times. This rearrangement joins TRBV7-2 to TRBJ2-7; no clear D. V was cut by 4 bases and J by 3 bases, with 13 bases left in between. The CDR3 runs to 14 residues. CDR1 and CDR2 (germline): SGHTA, FQGNSA. Here the CDR3 reads CASSSDGANYEQYF. CDR3 bases: TGTGCCAGCAGCTCGGACGGAGCTAACTACGAGCAGTACTTC. The full variable domain, its missing parts supplied by reference TRBV7-2 and TRBJ2-7, is GAGVSQSPSNKVTEKGKDVELRCDPISGHTALYWYRQSLGQGLEFLIYFQGNSAPDKSGLPSDRFSAERTGGSVSTLTIQRTQQEDSAVYLCASSSDGANYEQYFGPGTRLTVT.

Many counts were recorded for this clonotype. The chain has TRBV2 and TRBJ1-1, with D possibly matching TRBD1 (5 bases). The CDR3 has 15 amino acids. CDR1 is SNHLY and CDR2 is FYNNEI in the germline V gene. V was trimmed by 8 bases and J by 2 bases, leaving 18 bases between them. Here the CDR3 reads CASPNPRQPNTEAFF. The CDR3 bases are TGTGCCAGCCCGAACCCTAGACAGCCCAACACTGAAGCTTTCTTT.

This clonotype was counted many times. CDR3 residues: CASSEGRPYEQYF. CDR3 coding DNA: TGTGCCAGCAGTGAGGGCAGACCCTACGAGCAGTACTTC. The rearrangement links TRBV25-1 to TRBJ2-7, with D uncertain. Trimming stripped 3 bases from V and 2 bases from J, with 8 bases between. This CDR3 is 13 amino acids long. Germline values: CDR1 MGHDK, CDR2 SYGVNS.

This clonotype was seen ten or more times. This chain links TRBV20-1 with TRBJ2-7; D is possibly TRBD2 (7 bases). Germline V gene data show CDR1 as DFQATT and CDR2 as SNEGSKA (reference sequence). The CDR3 has 13 residues. With 6 bases removed from V and 3 bases from J, the gap between germline ends came to 15 bases. The CDR3 bases are TGCAGTGCCTCACGGAGGGGGGGCTACGAGCAGTACTTC. This translates into CSASRRGGYEQYF.

The chain has TRBV2 and TRBJ2-7; D uncertain. V shed 8 bases and J shed 7 bases, with 21 bases lying between them. The CDR3 sequence is 14 residues long. The germline CDR1 and CDR2 sequences are SNHLY and FYNNEI. The CDR3 here is CASLGRPLGNEQYF. In nucleotides, the CDR3 is TGTGCCAGCCTTGGTCGGCCACTTGGCAATGAGCAGTACTTC.

This clonotype was recorded at least ten times. This chain connects TRBV7-9 to TRBJ1-1, with TRBD1 identical over 7 bases. The CDR3 runs 15 residues. The J segment lost 0 bases and the V segment lost 5 bases, leaving 6 bases of the junction unmatched. The germline CDR1 and CDR2 sequences are SEHNR and FQNEAQ (reference sequence). The CDR3 spells CASSLPGQLNTEAFF. DNA for the CDR3: TGTGCCAGCAGCCTACCGGGACAGCTGAACACTGAAGCTTTCTTT.

This clonotype was picked up many times. This sequence joins TRBV7-9 and TRBJ2-5, with 10 bases fitting TRBD2. The ends lost 5 bases at V and 4 bases at J; junction bases unmatched: 4. CDR3 size: 14 residues. CDR1 SEHNR and CDR2 FQNEAQ come from the germline V gene (reference sequence). CDR3 nucleotide sequence: TGTGCCAGCAGCGTTGGACTAGCGGCAGAGACCCAGTACTTC. Protein sequence: CASSVGLAAETQYF. Full variable domain (missing parts from reference TRBV7-9 and TRBJ2-5): DTGVSQNPRHKITKRGQNVTFRCDPISEHNRLYWYRQTLGQGPEFLTYFQNEAQLEKSRLLSDRFSAERPKGSFSTLEIQRTEQGDSAMYLCASSVGLAAETQYFGPGTRLLVL.

The rearrangement joins TRBV7-2 to TRBJ1-5; the D is unclear. This CDR3 spans 9 amino acids. Germline lookup yields CDR1 SGHTA and CDR2 FQGNSA. The V and J ends lost 5 bases and 15 bases respectively, with 8 bases between them. The CDR3 here is CASSTYWHF. The CDR3 coding sequence is TGTGCCAGCAGCACCTACTGGCATTTT.

This clonotype was observed at least ten times. The gene calls are TRBV20-1 and TRBJ2-2; weak D call: TRBD2 (5 bases). The germline V gene has CDR1 DFQATT and CDR2 SNEGSKA (reference sequence). The CDR3 has 13 amino acids. V lost 3 bases, J lost 2 bases, and 7 bases lay in between. This chain's CDR3 is CSASGVNTGELFF. In DNA form, the CDR3 reads TGCAGTGCTAGCGGGGTCAACACCGGGGAGCTGTTTTTT.